This is a list of T cell receptor beta chains from one sample in a study of blood T cell repertoires in COVID-19. TCRdb keeps only in-frame clones here, not all; method: immunoSEQ multiplex PCR. This sample has hundreds of thousands of clones, with 70% to 90% found just once. The sequencing sample was made of peripheral blood. These receptors originate from a woman in her twenties or thirties who had recovered from COVID-19. Both conserved end residues are part of each CDR3. The D gene is left open where the match is weak. Size values are once, few and many counts, or a class for expanded clones, and some rows have none.

v_gene: TRBV12-5
d_gene: .
abundance: .
j_gene: TRBJ2-3
CDR3aa: CASGSVTDTQYF
CDR3nt: TGTGCTAGTGGTTCCGTCACAGATACGCAGTATTTT

v_gene: TRBV11-2
d_gene: .
abundance: .
j_gene: TRBJ1-3
CDR3aa: CASSLGRGSPGNTIYF
CDR3nt: TGTGCCAGCAGCTTAGGCCGGGGGTCACCTGGAAACACCATATATTTT

v_gene: TRBV4-1
d_gene: .
abundance: few
j_gene: TRBJ2-7
CDR3aa: CASSQAPFGGEQYF
CDR3nt: TGCGCCAGCAGCCAAGCACCCTTCGGGGGCGAGCAGTACTTC

v_gene: TRBV7-7
d_gene: .
abundance: .
j_gene: TRBJ2-2
CDR3aa: CAIGGGTGPTGELFF
CDR3nt: TGTGCTATAGGCGGGGGGACAGGGCCCACCGGGGAGCTGTTTTTT

v_gene: TRBV28
d_gene: .
abundance: .
j_gene: TRBJ2-7
CDR3aa: CASGGGGKNEQYF
CDR3nt: TGTGCCAGCGGGGGCGGAGGTAAGAACGAGCAGTACTTC

v_gene: TRBV14
d_gene: .
abundance: .
j_gene: TRBJ2-1
CDR3aa: CASSSRQHEQFF
CDR3nt: TGTGCCAGCAGCTCTCGACAGCATGAGCAGTTCTTC

v_gene: TRBV18
d_gene: .
abundance: .
j_gene: TRBJ1-1
CDR3aa: CASSAIPGDTEAFF
CDR3nt: TGTGCCAGCTCAGCCATTCCAGGTGACACTGAAGCTTTCTTT

v_gene: TRBV19
d_gene: .
abundance: .
j_gene: TRBJ2-1
CDR3aa: CASSIMSGLGNEQFF
CDR3nt: TGTGCCAGTAGTATAATGTCAGGGTTGGGTAATGAGCAGTTCTTC

v_gene: TRBV2
d_gene: .
abundance: .
j_gene: TRBJ1-1
CDR3aa: CASSEALGMNTEAFF
CDR3nt: TGTGCCAGCAGTGAAGCGCTAGGTATGAACACTGAAGCTTTCTTT

v_gene: TRBV9
d_gene: .
abundance: .
j_gene: TRBJ1-3
CDR3aa: CASSANSGTYSGNTIYF
CDR3nt: TGTGCCAGCAGCGCGAACTCAGGAACTTACTCTGGAAACACCATATATTTT

v_gene: TRBV7-9
d_gene: .
abundance: .
j_gene: TRBJ1-5
CDR3aa: CASSYGGGTNSNQPQHF
CDR3nt: TGTGCCAGCAGCTATGGGGGAGGGACGAATAGCAATCAGCCCCAGCATTTT

v_gene: TRBV28
d_gene: .
abundance: few
j_gene: TRBJ2-5
CDR3aa: CASSFQNQETQYF
CDR3nt: TGTGCCAGCAGTTTCCAGAACCAAGAGACCCAGTACTTC

v_gene: TRBV7-9
d_gene: .
abundance: .
j_gene: TRBJ2-2
CDR3aa: CASSLVSRNTGELFF
CDR3nt: TGTGCCAGCAGCTTAGTATCCAGGAACACCGGGGAGCTGTTTTTT

v_gene: TRBV7-9
d_gene: TRBD1
abundance: .
j_gene: TRBJ1-3
CDR3aa: CASSWTGGSGNTIYF
CDR3nt: TGTGCCAGCAGCTGGACAGGGGGCTCTGGAAACACCATATATTTT

v_gene: TRBV5-6
d_gene: TRBD1
abundance: once
j_gene: TRBJ2-3
CDR3aa: CASSLAQRGPEHTDTQYF
CDR3nt: TGTGCCAGCAGCTTGGCCCAGAGGGGGCCGGAGCATACGGATACGCAGTATTTT

v_gene: TRBV12-3/TRBV12-4
d_gene: TRBD1
abundance: .
j_gene: TRBJ2-2
CDR3aa: CASSFRGRGELFF
CDR3nt: TGTGCCAGCAGTTTCAGGGGGCGTGGGGAGCTGTTTTTT